These T cell receptor beta chains were read from a single sample in a study of beta chain features in type 1 diabetes. Sequencing used immunoSEQ multiplex PCR; TCRdb keeps in-frame clones, though not all of them. The data contain hundreds of thousands of clones, around 28% of them singletons. Material for sequencing was naive CD4+ T cells from blood. These receptors were obtained from a man aged 18-30 years in good health. CDR3s include the opening cysteine and the closing phenylalanine or tryptophan. A D gene is named only where the DNA matches it firmly. Clone size is given for some rows only: seen once, a few or many times, or a class if the clone is expanded.

d_gene	v_gene	j_gene	abundance	CDR3aa	CDR3nt
NA	TRBV10-3	TRBJ2-3	NA	CAISGGGTTSTDTQYF	TGTGCCATCAGTGGAGGTGGCACAACTAGCACAGATACGCAGTATTTT
NA	TRBV7-9	TRBJ2-5	NA	CASSLGQGDQETQYF	TGTGCCAGCAGCTTAGGGCAGGGCGACCAAGAGACCCAGTACTTC
NA	TRBV30	TRBJ1-2	NA	CAWSVRHLNYGYTF	TGTGCCTGGAGTGTTCGGCACCTCAACTATGGCTACACCTTC
TRBD1	TRBV28	TRBJ2-7	NA	CASSSPGTASHEQYF	TGTGCCAGCAGTTCCCCCGGGACAGCTTCCCACGAGCAGTACTTC
TRBD1	TRBV7-9	TRBJ1-1	NA	CASSSLGQGAMNTEAFF	TGTGCCAGCAGCTCCCTCGGACAGGGGGCCATGAACACTGAAGCTTTCTTT
NA	TRBV28	TRBJ2-7	NA	CASSSIYEQYF	TGTGCCAGCAGTTCAATCTACGAGCAGTACTTC
NA	TRBV20-1	TRBJ2-1	NA	CSATSRNEQFF	TGCAGTGCTACGAGCAGGAATGAGCAGTTCTTC
NA	TRBV10-3	TRBJ2-7	few	CAISFDLYEQYF	TGTGCCATCAGCTTCGATCTCTACGAGCAGTACTTC
NA	TRBV4-1	TRBJ2-2	NA	CASSRMPQGLLGELFF	TGCGCCAGCAGCCGAATGCCGCAGGGTTTGTTGGGGGAGCTGTTTTTT
NA	TRBV30	TRBJ1-2	few	CAWSLALGVYGYTF	TGTGCCTGGAGTTTGGCCTTGGGGGTATATGGCTACACCTTC
NA	TRBV7-9	TRBJ2-7	NA	CASSFDRDYEQYF	TGTGCCAGCAGCTTCGACAGAGACTACGAGCAGTACTTC
NA	TRBV18	TRBJ2-5	few	CASSPVQGAQETQYF	TGTGCCAGCTCACCGGTCCAAGGGGCCCAAGAGACCCAGTACTTC
TRBD2	TRBV7-9	TRBJ2-4	few	CASSGKTSGPAKNIQYF	TGTGCCAGCAGCGGCAAGACTAGCGGGCCAGCCAAAAACATTCAGTACTTC
NA	TRBV19	TRBJ2-7	NA	CASSMGPAVEQYF	TGTGCCAGTAGTATGGGACCGGCAGTAGAGCAGTACTTC
NA	TRBV4-2	TRBJ2-3	NA	CASSQDPGTDTQYF	TGTGCCAGCAGCCAAGATCCGGGCACAGATACGCAGTATTTT
TRBD2	TRBV19	TRBJ2-1	NA	CASSIERRGDNEQFF	TGTGCCAGTAGTATAGAGCGGCGGGGGGACAATGAGCAGTTCTTC
NA	TRBV7-6	TRBJ2-3	few	CASSLARTDTQYF	TGTGCCAGCAGCTTAGCGCGCACAGATACGCAGTATTTT
TRBD1	TRBV7-9	TRBJ1-2	once	CASSARQGGVVGYTF	TGTGCCAGCAGCGCAAGACAGGGGGGCGTCGTCGGCTACACCTTC
NA	TRBV5-1	TRBJ2-2	NA	CASSLAGRGNGELFF	TGCGCCAGCAGCTTGGCCGGGAGAGGAAACGGGGAGCTGTTTTTT
NA	TRBV30	TRBJ2-5	few	CAWGVAWETQYF	TGTGCCTGGGGCGTGGCCTGGGAGACCCAGTACTTC
TRBD1	TRBV29-1	TRBJ2-7	NA	CSVGQGDYEQYF	TGCAGCGTTGGGCAGGGGGATTACGAGCAGTACTTC
NA	TRBV7-2	TRBJ2-5	NA	CASSPVWRETQYF	TGTGCCAGCAGCCCCGTTTGGAGGGAGACCCAGTACTTC
TRBD1	TRBV9	TRBJ2-5	NA	CASSFRIGGAETQYF	TGTGCCAGCAGCTTCCGAATAGGGGGCGCGGAGACCCAGTACTTC
NA	TRBV6-5	TRBJ1-1	few	CASSSDLEAFF	TGTGCCAGCAGTTCCGACCTGGAAGCTTTCTTT
NA	TRBV5-1	TRBJ2-1	NA	CASSLSGGTYNEQFF	TGCGCCAGCAGCTTGTCAGGCGGAACCTACAATGAGCAGTTCTTC
TRBD1	TRBV19	TRBJ1-1	few	CASSPFTGVNTEAFF	TGTGCCAGTAGTCCCTTCACAGGGGTGAACACTGAAGCTTTCTTT
NA	TRBV19	TRBJ2-1	NA	CASSIVRGAYEQFF	TGTGCCAGTAGTATTGTTCGGGGGGCATATGAGCAGTTCTTC
TRBD1	TRBV5-1	TRBJ2-7	NA	CASSFGQGALDEQYF	TGCGCCAGCAGCTTCGGGCAGGGGGCTCTCGACGAGCAGTACTTC
NA	TRBV30	TRBJ2-7	NA	CAWSVQLSYEQYF	TGTGCCTGGAGTGTACAATTAAGCTACGAGCAGTACTTC
TRBD2	TRBV9	TRBJ2-1	few	CASSVVSGISYNEQFF	TGTGCCAGCAGCGTAGTCAGCGGGATTTCCTACAATGAGCAGTTCTTC
NA	TRBV28	TRBJ2-1	once	CASSLVYNEQFF	TGTGCCAGCAGTTTGGTTTACAATGAGCAGTTCTTC
NA	TRBV19	TRBJ1-2	few	CASSISPVANYGYTF	TGTGCCAGTAGTATTAGCCCTGTGGCTAACTATGGCTACACCTTC
NA	TRBV30	TRBJ2-7	NA	CAWSVGGDEQYF	TGTGCCTGGAGTGTAGGCGGCGACGAGCAGTACTTC
TRBD1	TRBV30	TRBJ2-1	few	CAWSNAGQGGNEQFF	TGTGCCTGGAGTAACGCAGGACAGGGGGGGAATGAGCAGTTCTTC
NA	TRBV6-5	TRBJ2-7	few	CASSKLGEQYF	TGTGCCAGCAGTAAGTTGGGGGAGCAGTACTTC
NA	TRBV2	TRBJ2-5	NA	CASRRSGRETQYF	TGTGCCAGCAGAAGAAGCGGACGAGAGACCCAGTACTTC
NA	TRBV5-1	TRBJ2-3	few	CASSFSGTDTQYF	TGCGCCAGCAGCTTTTCAGGCACAGATACGCAGTATTTT
NA	TRBV15	TRBJ2-3	NA	CATSRSGRSTDTQYF	TGTGCCACCAGCAGGAGCGGGCGTAGCACAGATACGCAGTATTTT
NA	TRBV10-3	TRBJ1-4	few	CAISIYQGTNEKLFF	TGTGCCATCAGTATATATCAGGGGACTAATGAAAAACTGTTTTTT
NA	TRBV7-9	TRBJ2-1	NA	CASRKESGVWAYNEQFF	TGTGCCAGCAGGAAAGAGTCAGGGGTTTGGGCCTACAATGAGCAGTTCTTC
NA	TRBV27	TRBJ2-5	NA	CASSLRARQYQETQYF	TGTGCCAGCAGTTTAAGGGCACGGCAGTACCAAGAGACCCAGTACTTC
TRBD2	TRBV11-2	TRBJ2-3	NA	CASSRGLAADTQYF	TGTGCCAGCAGCAGGGGACTAGCAGCAGATACGCAGTATTTT
TRBD2	TRBV7-9	TRBJ2-1	NA	CASSPGTSGNSYNEQFF	TGTGCCAGCAGCCCAGGGACTAGCGGGAACTCCTACAATGAGCAGTTCTTC
TRBD1	TRBV7-2	TRBJ2-4	once	CASSSQGAGNIQYF	TGTGCCAGCAGCTCTCAGGGGGCCGGAAACATTCAGTACTTC
TRBD2	TRBV5-6	TRBJ2-7	NA	CASSPAGSGRAYEQYF	TGTGCCAGCAGCCCCGCGGGGAGCGGGAGGGCCTACGAGCAGTACTTC
TRBD1	TRBV9	TRBJ2-1	NA	CASSFGQGAYNEQFF	TGTGCCAGCAGCTTTGGACAGGGGGCTTACAATGAGCAGTTCTTC
NA	TRBV7-9	TRBJ2-1	NA	CASSSARPPQGEQFF	TGTGCCAGCAGCTCCGCCAGGCCTCCTCAGGGTGAGCAGTTCTTC
NA	TRBV15	TRBJ2-7	few	CATSRTVALYEQYF	TGTGCCACCAGCAGGACAGTTGCTCTCTACGAGCAGTACTTC
TRBD2	TRBV30	TRBJ2-5	NA	CAWSPRGGWEETQYF	TGTGCCTGGAGTCCCCGCGGGGGTTGGGAAGAGACCCAGTACTTC
NA	TRBV29-1	TRBJ2-5	NA	CSVWGAAQETQYF	TGCAGCGTCTGGGGGGCAGCCCAAGAGACCCAGTACTTC
NA	TRBV15	TRBJ2-5	NA	CATKQGGETQYF	TGTGCCACCAAACAGGGTGGAGAGACCCAGTACTTC
NA	TRBV18	TRBJ2-6	NA	CASSPPLGTGANVLTF	TGTGCCAGCTCACCACCTTTAGGAACAGGGGCCAACGTCCTGACTTTC
NA	TRBV30	TRBJ1-2	NA	CAWDTVEAGYTF	TGTGCCTGGGACACCGTGGAGGCTGGCTACACCTTC